Each of the 7 T cell receptor beta chains below was sequenced from the same sample in a study of cytomegalovirus exposure and HLA in healthy donors. Generated by immunoSEQ multiplex PCR, the TCRdb table keeps only in-frame clones and is missing some. The repertoire holds 95,000 to 150,000 clones, with over 75% as singletons. What was sequenced was PBMCs. The receptors stem from a woman in her twenties or thirties in good health and CMV-seronegative.

The chain employs TRBV7-2 and TRBJ2-3; 7 nucleotides match TRBD1. The CDR3 contains 14 residues. J gave up 1 base and V 5 bases, and 3 bases lay outside the gene matches. Germline CDR1 reads SGHTA; CDR2 reads FQGNSA. The CDR3 DNA sequence: TGTGCCAGCAGCATCACAGGGGGCACAGATACGCAGTATTTT. Translation: CASSITGGTDTQYF. Combining the CDR3 with reference TRBV7-2 and TRBJ2-3 gives the whole variable domain GAGVSQSPSNKVTEKGKDVELRCDPISGHTALYWYRQSLGQGLEFLIYFQGNSAPDKSGLPSDRFSAERTGGSVSTLTIQRTQQEDSAVYLCASSITGGTDTQYFGPGTRLTVL.

V is TRBV27 and J is TRBJ2-7; D is perhaps TRBD1 (5 bases). Trimming stripped 4 bases from V and 2 bases from J, with 12 bases between. Germline V gene data show CDR1 as MNHEY and CDR2 as SMNVEV (reference sequence). This CDR3 is 14 amino acids long. CDR3 coding DNA: TGTGCCAGCAGTTCCCAGGGTATACCCTACGAGCAGTACTTC. This codes for CASSSQGIPYEQYF.

The chain couples TRBV7-3 to TRBJ2-1; D remains unclear. The germline gives CDR1 SGHTA, CDR2 FQGTGA. This CDR3 contains 14 residues. V lost 0 bases to trimming and J lost 5 bases, with 8 bases between them. The CDR3 here is CASSLTGRDNEQFF. The CDR3 coding sequence is TGTGCCAGCAGCTTAACCGGTCGAGACAATGAGCAGTTCTTC.

In nucleotides, the CDR3 is TGTGCCAGCAGCCAAGATGCAGCGGCTACGAACACCGGGGAGCTGTTTTTT. It translates to CASSQDAAATNTGELFF. The J gene is TRBJ2-2, the V gene TRBV14; weak D call: TRBD2 (5 bases). The germline V gene encodes CDR1 SGHDN and CDR2 FVKESK. This CDR3 has 17 amino acids. V lost 0 bases and J lost 0, with 11 bases in between. Supplemented by reference TRBV14 and TRBJ2-2, the full variable domain reads EAGVTQFPSHSVIEKGQTVTLRCDPISGHDNLYWYRRVMGKEIKFLLHFVKESKQDESGMPNNRFLAERTGGTYSTLKVQPAELEDSGVYFCASSQDAAATNTGELFFGEGSRLTVL.

V and J are TRBV7-6 and TRBJ2-1, with D maybe TRBD2 (6 bases). Germline V gene data show CDR1 as SGHVS and CDR2 as FNYEAQ. V gave up 5 bases and J gave up 6 bases, with 17 bases separating them. CDR3 size: 15 residues. CDR3 bases: TGTGCCAGCAGCGGGGGGACTGGATTTTCCAATGAGCAGTTCTTC. It encodes CASSGGTGFSNEQFF.

V is TRBV11-1 and J is TRBJ2-7; the D is unclear. Trimming removed 5 bases at V and 3 bases at J, with 11 bases between. The length of the CDR3 is 13 residues. The germline gives CDR1 SGHAT, CDR2 FQDESV (reference sequence). CDR3 sequence: CASSPRLSYEQYF. CDR3 DNA: TGTGCCAGCAGCCCCCGCTTGAGCTACGAGCAGTACTTC.

The chain employs TRBV7-2 and TRBJ1-1, with TRBD1 identical over 9 bases. The CDR3 runs to 15 residues. Germline values: CDR1 SGHTA, CDR2 FQGNSA. After removal of 5 bases from V and 4 bases from J, the junction contained 8 bases not matched to a gene. The CDR3 coding sequence is TGTGCCAGCAGCGGCGGACAGGGGCTGGGCACTGAAGCTTTCTTT. It codes for CASSGGQGLGTEAFF.